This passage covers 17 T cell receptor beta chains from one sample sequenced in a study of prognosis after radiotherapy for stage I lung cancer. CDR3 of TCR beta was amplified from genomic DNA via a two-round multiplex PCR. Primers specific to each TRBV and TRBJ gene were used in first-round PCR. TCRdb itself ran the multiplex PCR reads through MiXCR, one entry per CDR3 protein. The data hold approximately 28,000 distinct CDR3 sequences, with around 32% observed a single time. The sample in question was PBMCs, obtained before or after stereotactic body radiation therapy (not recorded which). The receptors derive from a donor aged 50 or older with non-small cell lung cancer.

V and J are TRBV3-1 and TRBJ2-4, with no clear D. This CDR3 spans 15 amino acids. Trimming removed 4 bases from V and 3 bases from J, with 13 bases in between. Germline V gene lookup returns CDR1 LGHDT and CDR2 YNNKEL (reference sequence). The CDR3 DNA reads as TGTGCCAGCAGCCGCTCCGACAAATACAAAAACATTCAGTACTTC. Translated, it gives CASSRSDKYKNIQYF.

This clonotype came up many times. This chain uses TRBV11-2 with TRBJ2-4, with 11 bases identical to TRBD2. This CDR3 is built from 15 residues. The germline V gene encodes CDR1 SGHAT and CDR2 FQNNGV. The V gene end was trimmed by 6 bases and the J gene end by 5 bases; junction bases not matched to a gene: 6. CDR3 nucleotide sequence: TGTGCCAGCAGAAAACTAGCGGGAGAGGAAAACATTCAGTACTTC. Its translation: CASRKLAGEENIQYF.

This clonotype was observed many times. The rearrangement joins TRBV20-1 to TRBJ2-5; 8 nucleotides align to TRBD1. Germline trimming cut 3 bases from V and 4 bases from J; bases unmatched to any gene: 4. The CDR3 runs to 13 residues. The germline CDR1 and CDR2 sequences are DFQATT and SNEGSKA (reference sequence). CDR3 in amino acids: CSASLGQGETQYF. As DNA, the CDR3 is TGCAGTGCTAGTCTCGGACAGGGAGAGACCCAGTACTTC.

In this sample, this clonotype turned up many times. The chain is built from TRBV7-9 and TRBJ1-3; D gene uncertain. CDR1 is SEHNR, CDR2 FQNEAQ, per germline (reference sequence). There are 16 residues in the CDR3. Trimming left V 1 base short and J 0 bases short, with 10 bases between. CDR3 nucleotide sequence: TGTGCCAGCAGCTTAGGTGCGCATAGCTCTGGAAACACCATATATTTT. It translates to CASSLGAHSSGNTIYF.

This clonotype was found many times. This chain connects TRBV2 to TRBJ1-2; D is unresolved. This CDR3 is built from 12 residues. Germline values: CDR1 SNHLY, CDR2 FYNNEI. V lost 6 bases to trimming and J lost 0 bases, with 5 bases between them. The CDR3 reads CASRDSNYGYTF. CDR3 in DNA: TGTGCCAGCAGGGACTCTAACTATGGCTACACCTTC.

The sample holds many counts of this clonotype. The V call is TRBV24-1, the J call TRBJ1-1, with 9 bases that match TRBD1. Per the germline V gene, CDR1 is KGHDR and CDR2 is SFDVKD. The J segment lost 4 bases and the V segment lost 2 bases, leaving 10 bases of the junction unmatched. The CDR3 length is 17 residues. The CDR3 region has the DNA TGTGCCACCAGTGATTCACCGGGACAGGGAATGAGCACTGAAGCTTTCTTT. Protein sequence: CATSDSPGQGMSTEAFF.

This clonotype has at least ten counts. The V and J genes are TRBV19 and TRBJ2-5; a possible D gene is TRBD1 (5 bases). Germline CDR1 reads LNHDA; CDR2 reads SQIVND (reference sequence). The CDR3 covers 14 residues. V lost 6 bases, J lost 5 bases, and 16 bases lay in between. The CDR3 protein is CASRAYKDTETQYF. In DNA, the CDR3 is TGTGCCAGTAGGGCTTATAAGGACACCGAGACCCAGTACTTC.

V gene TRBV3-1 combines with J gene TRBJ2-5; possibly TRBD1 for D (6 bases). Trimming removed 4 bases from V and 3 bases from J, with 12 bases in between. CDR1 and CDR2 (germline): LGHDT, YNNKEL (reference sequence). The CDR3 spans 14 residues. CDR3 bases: TGTGCCAGCAGCCCCGGGACATGGGAAGAGACCCAGTACTTC. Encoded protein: CASSPGTWEETQYF.

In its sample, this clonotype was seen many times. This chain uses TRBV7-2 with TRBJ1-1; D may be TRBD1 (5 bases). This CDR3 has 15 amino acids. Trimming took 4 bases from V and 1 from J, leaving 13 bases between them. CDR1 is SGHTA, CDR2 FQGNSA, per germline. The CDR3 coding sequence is TGTGCCAGCAGCTCGTGGAATGGGGGGAACACTGAAGCTTTCTTT. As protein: CASSSWNGGNTEAFF.

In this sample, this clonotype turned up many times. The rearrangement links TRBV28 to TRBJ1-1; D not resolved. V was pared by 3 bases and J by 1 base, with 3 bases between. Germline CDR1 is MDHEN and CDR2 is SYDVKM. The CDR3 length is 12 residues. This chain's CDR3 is CASSFGNTEAFF. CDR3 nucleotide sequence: TGTGCCAGCAGTTTCGGGAACACTGAAGCTTTCTTT.

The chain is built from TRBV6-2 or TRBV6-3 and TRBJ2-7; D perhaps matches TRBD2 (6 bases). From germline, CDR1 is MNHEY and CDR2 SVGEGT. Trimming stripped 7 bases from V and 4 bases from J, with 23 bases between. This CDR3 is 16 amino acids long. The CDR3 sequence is CASTFSGQATSYEQYF. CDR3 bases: TGTGCCAGCACTTTCAGCGGGCAGGCGACCAGTTACGAGCAGTACTTC.

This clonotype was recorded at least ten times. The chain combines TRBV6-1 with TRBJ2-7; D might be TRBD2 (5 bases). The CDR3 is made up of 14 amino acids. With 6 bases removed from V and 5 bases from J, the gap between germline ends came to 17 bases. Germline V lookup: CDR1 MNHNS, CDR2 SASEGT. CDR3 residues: CASRPDGVRNEQYF. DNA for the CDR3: TGTGCCAGCAGGCCGGACGGGGTTAGGAACGAGCAGTACTTC.

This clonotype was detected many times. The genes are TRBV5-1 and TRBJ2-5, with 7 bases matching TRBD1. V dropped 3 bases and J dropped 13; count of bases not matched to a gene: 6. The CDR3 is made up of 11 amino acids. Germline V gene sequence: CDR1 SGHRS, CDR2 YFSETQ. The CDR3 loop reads CASSSDRARYF. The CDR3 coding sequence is TGCGCCAGCAGCTCTGACAGGGCCCGGTACTTC.

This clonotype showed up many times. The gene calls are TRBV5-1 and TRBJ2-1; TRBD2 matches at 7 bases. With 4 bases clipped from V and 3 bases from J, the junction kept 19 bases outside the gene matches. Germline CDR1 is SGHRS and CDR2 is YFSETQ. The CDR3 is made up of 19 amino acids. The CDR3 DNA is TGCGCCAGCAGCCCGATTATGGGGAGGGCCACTTTAAACTACAATGAGCAGTTCTTC. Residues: CASSPIMGRATLNYNEQFF.

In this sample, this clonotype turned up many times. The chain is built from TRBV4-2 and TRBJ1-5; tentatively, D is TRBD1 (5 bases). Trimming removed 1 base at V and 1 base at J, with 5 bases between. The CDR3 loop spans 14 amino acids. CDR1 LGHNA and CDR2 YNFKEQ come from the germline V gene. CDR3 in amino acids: CASSQGDSNQPQHF. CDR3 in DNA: TGTGCCAGCAGCCAAGGGGACAGCAATCAGCCCCAGCATTTT.

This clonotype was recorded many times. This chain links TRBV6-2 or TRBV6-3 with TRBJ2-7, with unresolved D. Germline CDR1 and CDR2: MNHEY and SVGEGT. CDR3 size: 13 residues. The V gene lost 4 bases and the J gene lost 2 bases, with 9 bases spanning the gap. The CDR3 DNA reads TGTGCCAGCAGTTGGACGGCCACCTACGAGCAGTACTTC. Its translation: CASSWTATYEQYF.

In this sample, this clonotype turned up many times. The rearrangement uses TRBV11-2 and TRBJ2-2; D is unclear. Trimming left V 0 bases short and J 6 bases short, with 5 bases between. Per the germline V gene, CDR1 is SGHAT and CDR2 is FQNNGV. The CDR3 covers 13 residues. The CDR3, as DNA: TGTGCCAGCAGCTTAGACAGGTCCGGGGAGCTGTTTTTT. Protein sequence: CASSLDRSGELFF.